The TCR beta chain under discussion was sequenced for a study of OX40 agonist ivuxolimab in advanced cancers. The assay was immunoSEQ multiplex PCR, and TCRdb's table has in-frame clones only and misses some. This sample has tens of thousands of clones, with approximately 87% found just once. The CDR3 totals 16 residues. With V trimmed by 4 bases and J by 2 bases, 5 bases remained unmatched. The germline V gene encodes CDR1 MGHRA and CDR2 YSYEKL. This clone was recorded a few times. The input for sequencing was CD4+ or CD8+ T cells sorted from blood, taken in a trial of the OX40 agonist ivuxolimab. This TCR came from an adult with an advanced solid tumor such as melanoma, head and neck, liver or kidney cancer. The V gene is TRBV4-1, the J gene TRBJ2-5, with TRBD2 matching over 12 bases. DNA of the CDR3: TGCGCCAGCAGCCGAGAAGGGACTAGCGGGCAAGAGACCCAGTACTTC. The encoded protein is CASSREGTSGQETQYF.